The 12 T cell receptor beta chains in this list originate from one sample, sequenced in a study of T-cell memory formation after mild COVID-19. Each CDR3 protein is one row after TCRdb ran MiXCR on the 5' RACE reads. The sample lists around 200,000 distinct CDR3 sequences, about a fifth occurring once. Sequences were obtained from PBMCs or a T cell subset sorted from them (not recorded which). The receptors were gathered from a man aged 18 to 30 who had mild COVID-19 (a few samples of this study predate the infection). Cell type and time point are not known.

This clonotype has only one observation. The rearrangement joins TRBV10-3 to TRBJ1-4, with D unclear. The CDR3 extends over 16 amino acids. Trimming took 0 bases from V and 0 from J, leaving 8 bases between them. Germline V CDR1 and CDR2: ENHRY, SYGVKD. The CDR3 nucleotides read TGTGCCATCAGTGAGTCGAGAGATTCAACTAATGAAAAACTGTTTTTT. Translated, it gives CAISESRDSTNEKLFF.

This clonotype was recorded a few times. V is TRBV7-3 and J is TRBJ1-1; D gene uncertain. Germline V gene data show CDR1 as SGHTA and CDR2 as FQGTGA. CDR3 size: 13 residues. Trimming pared 3 bases from V and 0 bases from J, leaving 5 bases between. The CDR3 region is CASSFTVNTEAFF. DNA for the CDR3: TGTGCCAGCAGCTTTACGGTGAACACTGAAGCTTTCTTT.

The chain uses TRBV5-1 and TRBJ1-1, with a weak D call TRBD1 (5 bases). The CDR3 is 16 amino acids. Per the germline V gene, CDR1 is SGHRS and CDR2 is YFSETQ. V shed 1 base and J shed 1 base, with 14 bases lying between them. CDR3 amino acids: CASSLRSRAQNTEAFF. The DNA of the CDR3 is TGCGCCAGCAGCTTGAGGTCCAGGGCCCAGAACACTGAAGCTTTCTTT.

This clonotype was found a few times. This chain uses TRBV10-3 with TRBJ1-1; no firm D call. Deletions cut 4 bases from V and 2 bases from J, with 8 bases between. Germline CDR1 and CDR2: ENHRY and SYGVKD. There are 13 residues in the CDR3. Here the CDR3 DNA reads TGTGCCATCAGTGGGCCAGGCAACACTGAAGCTTTCTTT. Amino acids: CAISGPGNTEAFF.

Ten or more counts support this clonotype. V gene TRBV7-2 combines with J gene TRBJ2-5; D gene unclear. Per the germline V gene, CDR1 is SGHTA and CDR2 is FQGNSA. V gave up 6 bases and J gave up 4 bases, with 12 bases separating them. The CDR3 extends over 13 amino acids. In DNA, the CDR3 is TGTGCCAGCAGTCGGAAGAGTGGAGAGACCCAGTACTTC. Its translation is CASSRKSGETQYF. The entire variable domain, with the rest obtained from reference TRBV7-2 and TRBJ2-5, is as follows: GAGVSQSPSNKVTEKGKDVELRCDPISGHTALYWYRQSLGQGLEFLIYFQGNSAPDKSGLPSDRFSAERTGGSVSTLTIQRTQQEDSAVYLCASSRKSGETQYFGPGTRLLVL.

The chain uses TRBV28 and TRBJ2-7; TRBD2 aligns across 8 bases. The CDR3 extends over 12 amino acids. CDR1 MDHEN and CDR2 SYDVKM come from the germline V gene. Germline trimming cut 8 bases from V and 7 bases from J; bases unmatched to any gene: 7. The CDR3 sequence: CASSVAGQEQYV. The CDR3 bases are TGTGCCAGCTCTGTAGCGGGGCAGGAGCAGTACGTC.

The V and J genes are TRBV11-2 and TRBJ1-6; tentative D call: TRBD1 (6 bases). The V gene's germline CDR1 is SGHAT and CDR2 FQNNGV. CDR3 size: 14 residues. Trimming pared 5 bases from V and 8 bases from J, leaving 13 bases between. CDR3 nucleotides: TGTGCCAGCAGCCCCTGGACAGTGGATTCACCCCTCCACTTT. This sequence encodes CASSPWTVDSPLHF.

This clonotype turned up a few times. CDR3 residues: CASSPQKETQYF. CDR3 nucleotides: TGTGCCAGCAGTCCCCAAAAAGAGACCCAGTACTTC. The chain joins TRBV7-2 to TRBJ2-5; no clear D. This CDR3 contains 12 residues. The V end lost 6 bases, the J end lost 3 bases, and 8 bases lay between the germline ends. Germline-derived CDR1 and CDR2 are SGHTA and FQGNSA.

This clonotype appeared a few times. The J gene is TRBJ2-5, the V gene TRBV6-5, with a tentative D call TRBD2 (6 bases). CDR3 length equals 13 residues. Trimming shortened V by 7 bases and J by 4 bases, and 13 bases separated the two germline ends. Germline V lookup: CDR1 MNHEY, CDR2 SVGAGI. The CDR3 DNA reads TGTGCCAGCATTGGACCCGGGGGAGAGACCCAGTACTTC. This encodes CASIGPGGETQYF.

This clonotype appeared a few times. The V gene is TRBV28, the J gene TRBJ2-7; weak D call: TRBD2 (5 bases). Trimming pared 6 bases from V and 2 bases from J, leaving 14 bases between. There are 14 residues in the CDR3. Looked up from germline, CDR1 is MDHEN and CDR2 is SYDVKM. As DNA, the CDR3 is TGTGCCAGCAGGGGAGAGGGCCGCCCCTACGAGCAGTACGTC. Protein sequence: CASRGEGRPYEQYV.

The chain employs TRBV2 and TRBJ2-1; 9 nucleotides line up with TRBD2. The V and J ends lost 6 bases and 4 bases, in that order; junction bases with no gene match: 4. Germline V gene sequence: CDR1 SNHLY, CDR2 FYNNEI. This CDR3 has 14 residues. The CDR3 loop reads CASRRGGMYNEQFF. CDR3 nucleotide sequence: TGTGCCAGCAGGCGGGGGGGCATGTACAATGAGCAGTTCTTC.

This sequence joins TRBV5-1 and TRBJ2-7; tentatively, D is TRBD1 (5 bases). V was shortened by 0 bases and J by 2 bases, with 6 bases between the two germline ends. Germline-derived CDR1 and CDR2 are SGHRS and YFSETQ. The CDR3 contains 13 residues. The CDR3 DNA follows: TGCGCCAGCAGCTTGGCAGGGCCCTACGAGCAGTACTTC. Translation: CASSLAGPYEQYF.